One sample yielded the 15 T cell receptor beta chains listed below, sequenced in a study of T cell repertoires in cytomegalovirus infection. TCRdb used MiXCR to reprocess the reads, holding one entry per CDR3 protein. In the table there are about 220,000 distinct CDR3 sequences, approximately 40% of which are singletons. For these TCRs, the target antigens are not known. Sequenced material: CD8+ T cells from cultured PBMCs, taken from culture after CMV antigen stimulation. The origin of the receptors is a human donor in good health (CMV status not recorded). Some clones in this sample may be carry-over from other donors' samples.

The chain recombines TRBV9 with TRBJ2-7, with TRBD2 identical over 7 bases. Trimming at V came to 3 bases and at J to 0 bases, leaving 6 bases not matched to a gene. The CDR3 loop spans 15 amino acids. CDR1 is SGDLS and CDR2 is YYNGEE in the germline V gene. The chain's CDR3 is CASSGGSSPSYEQYF. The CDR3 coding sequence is TGTGCCAGCAGCGGCGGGAGCTCTCCCTCCTACGAGCAGTACTTC.

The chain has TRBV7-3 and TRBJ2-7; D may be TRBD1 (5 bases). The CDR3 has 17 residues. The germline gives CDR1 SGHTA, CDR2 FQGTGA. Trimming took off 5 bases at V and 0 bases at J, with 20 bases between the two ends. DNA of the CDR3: TGTGCCAGCAGCCCTACTGAAAGGGGCCGTAGCTCCTACGAGCAGTACTTC. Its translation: CASSPTERGRSSYEQYF. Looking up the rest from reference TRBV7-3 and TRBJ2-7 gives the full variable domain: GAGVSQTPSNKVTEKGKYVELRCDPISGHTALYWYRQSLGQGPEFLIYFQGTGAADDSGLPNDRFFAVRPEGSVSTLKIQRTERGDSAVYLCASSPTERGRSSYEQYFGPGTRLTVT.

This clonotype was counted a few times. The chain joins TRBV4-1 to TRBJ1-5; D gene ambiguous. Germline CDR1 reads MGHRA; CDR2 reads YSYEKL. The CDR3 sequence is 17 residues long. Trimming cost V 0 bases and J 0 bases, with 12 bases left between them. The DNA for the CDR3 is TGCGCCAGCAGCCAAGAGTTCTCAGGCGTTAGCAATCAGCCCCAGCATTTT. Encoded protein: CASSQEFSGVSNQPQHF.

DNA for the CDR3: TGCAGCGTTGAAACTAACTATGGCTACACCTTC. Translation: CSVETNYGYTF. This chain joins TRBV29-1 and TRBJ1-2; D gene unclear. V was clipped by 2 bases and J by 0 bases, with 1 base between them. Germline V gene sequence: CDR1 SQVTM, CDR2 ANQGSEA. The CDR3 consists of 11 residues.

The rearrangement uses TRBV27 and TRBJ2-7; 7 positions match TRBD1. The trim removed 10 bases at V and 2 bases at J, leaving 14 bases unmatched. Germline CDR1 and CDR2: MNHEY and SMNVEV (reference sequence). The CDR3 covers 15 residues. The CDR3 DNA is TGTGCCACGTATACCCGATTGACAGGGACCTACGAGCAGTACTTC. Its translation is CATYTRLTGTYEQYF.

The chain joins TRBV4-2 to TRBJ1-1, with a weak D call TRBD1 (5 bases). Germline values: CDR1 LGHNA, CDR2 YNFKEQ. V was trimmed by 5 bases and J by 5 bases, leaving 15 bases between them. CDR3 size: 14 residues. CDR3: CASSVPGEGTEAFF. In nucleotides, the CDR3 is TGTGCCAGCAGCGTCCCCGGGGAGGGGACTGAAGCTTTCTTT.

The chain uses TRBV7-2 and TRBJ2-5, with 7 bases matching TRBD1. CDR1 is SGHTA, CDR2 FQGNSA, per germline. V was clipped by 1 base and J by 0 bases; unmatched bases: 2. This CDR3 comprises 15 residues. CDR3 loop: CASSLGDRYQETQYF. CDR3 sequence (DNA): TGTGCCAGCAGCTTAGGGGACAGATACCAAGAGACCCAGTACTTC.

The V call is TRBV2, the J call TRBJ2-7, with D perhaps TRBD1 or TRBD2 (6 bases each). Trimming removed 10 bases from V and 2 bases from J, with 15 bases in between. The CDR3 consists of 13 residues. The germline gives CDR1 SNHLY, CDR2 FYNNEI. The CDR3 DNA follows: TGTGCCACTCACAAAAGGGGGGCCTACGAGCAGTACTTC. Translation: CATHKRGAYEQYF.

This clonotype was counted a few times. The CDR3 is CASGGLYNEQFF. The CDR3, as DNA: TGTGCCAGCGGAGGGCTATACAATGAGCAGTTCTTC. The gene calls are TRBV7-2 and TRBJ2-1; D possibly corresponds to TRBD2 (6 bases). The V end lost 8 bases, the J end lost 4 bases, and 9 bases lay between the germline ends. Germline CDR1 SGHTA, CDR2 FQGNSA. The CDR3 is made up of 12 amino acids.

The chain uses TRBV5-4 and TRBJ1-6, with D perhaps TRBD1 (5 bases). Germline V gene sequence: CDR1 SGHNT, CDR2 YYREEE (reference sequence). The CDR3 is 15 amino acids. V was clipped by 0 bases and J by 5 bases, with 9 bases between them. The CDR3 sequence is CASSLERGHNSPLHF. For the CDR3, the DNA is TGTGCCAGCAGCTTGGAGCGGGGCCATAATTCACCCCTCCACTTT.

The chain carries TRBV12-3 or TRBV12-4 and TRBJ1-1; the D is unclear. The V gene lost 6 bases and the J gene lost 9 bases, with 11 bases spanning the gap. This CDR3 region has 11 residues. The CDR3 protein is CASRNRVQAFF. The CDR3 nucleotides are TGTGCCAGCAGAAATAGAGTACAAGCTTTCTTT.

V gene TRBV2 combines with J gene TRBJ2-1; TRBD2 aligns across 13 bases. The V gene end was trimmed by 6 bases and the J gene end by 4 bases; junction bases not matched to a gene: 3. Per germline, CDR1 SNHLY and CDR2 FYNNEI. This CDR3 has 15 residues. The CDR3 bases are TGTGCCAGCAGAGGACTAGCGGGGGATTACAATGAGCAGTTCTTC. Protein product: CASRGLAGDYNEQFF. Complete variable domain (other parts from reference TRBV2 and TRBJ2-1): EPEVTQTPSHQVTQMGQEVILRCVPISNHLYFYWYRQILGQKVEFLVSFYNNEISEKSEIFDDQFSVERPDGSNFTLKIRSTKLEDSAMYFCASRGLAGDYNEQFFGPGTRLTVL.

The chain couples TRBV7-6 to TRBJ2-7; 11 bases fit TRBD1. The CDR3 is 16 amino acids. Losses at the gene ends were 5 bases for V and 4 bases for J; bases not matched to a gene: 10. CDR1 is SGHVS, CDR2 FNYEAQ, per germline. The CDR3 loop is CASSPSGQGAGYEQYF. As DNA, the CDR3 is TGTGCCAGCAGCCCCTCCGGACAGGGGGCTGGGTACGAGCAGTACTTC. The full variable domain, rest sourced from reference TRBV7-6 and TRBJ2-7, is GAGVSQSPRYKVTKRGQDVALRCDPISGHVSLYWYRQALGQGPEFLTYFNYEAQQDKSGLPNDRFSAERPEGSISTLTIQRTEQRDSAMYRCASSPSGQGAGYEQYFGPGTRLTVT.

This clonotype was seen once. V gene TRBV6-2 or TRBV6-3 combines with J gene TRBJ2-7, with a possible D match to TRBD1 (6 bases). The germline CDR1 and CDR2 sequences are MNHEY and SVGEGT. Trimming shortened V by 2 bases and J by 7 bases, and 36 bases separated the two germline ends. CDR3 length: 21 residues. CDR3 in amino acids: CASSYDRSGVQRIGGPEEQYF. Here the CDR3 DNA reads TGTGCCAGCAGTTACGACAGGAGTGGGGTTCAGCGGATAGGGGGACCAGAAGAGCAGTACTTC.

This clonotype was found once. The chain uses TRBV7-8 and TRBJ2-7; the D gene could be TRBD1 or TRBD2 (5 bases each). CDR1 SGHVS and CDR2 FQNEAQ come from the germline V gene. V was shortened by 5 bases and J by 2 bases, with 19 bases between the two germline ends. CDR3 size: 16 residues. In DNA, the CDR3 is TGTGCCAGCAGCCCGTTGAGGGGAACAAACCCCTACGAGCAGTACTTC. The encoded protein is CASSPLRGTNPYEQYF.